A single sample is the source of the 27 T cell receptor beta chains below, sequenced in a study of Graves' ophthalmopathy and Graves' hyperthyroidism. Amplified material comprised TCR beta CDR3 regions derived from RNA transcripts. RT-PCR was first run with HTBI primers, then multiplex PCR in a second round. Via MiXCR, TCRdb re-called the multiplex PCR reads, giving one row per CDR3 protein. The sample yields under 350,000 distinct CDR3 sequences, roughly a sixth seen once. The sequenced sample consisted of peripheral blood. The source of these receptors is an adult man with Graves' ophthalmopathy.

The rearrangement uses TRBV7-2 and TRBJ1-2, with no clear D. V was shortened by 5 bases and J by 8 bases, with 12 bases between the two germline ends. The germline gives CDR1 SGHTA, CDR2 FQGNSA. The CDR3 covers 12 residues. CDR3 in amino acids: CASSPDPVGYTF. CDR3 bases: TGTGCCAGCAGCCCGGACCCCGTGGGCTACACCTTC. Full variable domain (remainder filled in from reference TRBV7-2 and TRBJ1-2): GAGVSQSPSNKVTEKGKDVELRCDPISGHTALYWYRQSLGQGLEFLIYFQGNSAPDKSGLPSDRFSAERTGGSVSTLTIQRTQQEDSAVYLCASSPDPVGYTFGSGTRLTVV.

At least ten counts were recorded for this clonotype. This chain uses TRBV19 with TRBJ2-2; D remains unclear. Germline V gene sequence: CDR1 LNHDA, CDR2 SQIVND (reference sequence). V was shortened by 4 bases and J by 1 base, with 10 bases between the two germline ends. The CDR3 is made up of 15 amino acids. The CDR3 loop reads CASSNDPVNTGELFF. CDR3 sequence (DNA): TGTGCCAGTAGTAATGACCCAGTGAACACCGGGGAGCTGTTTTTT. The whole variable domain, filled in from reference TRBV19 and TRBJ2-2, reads DGGITQSPKYLFRKEGQNVTLSCEQNLNHDAMYWYRQDPGQGLRLIYYSQIVNDFQKGDIAEGYSVSREKKESFPLTVTSAQKNPTAFYLCASSNDPVNTGELFFGEGSRLTVL.

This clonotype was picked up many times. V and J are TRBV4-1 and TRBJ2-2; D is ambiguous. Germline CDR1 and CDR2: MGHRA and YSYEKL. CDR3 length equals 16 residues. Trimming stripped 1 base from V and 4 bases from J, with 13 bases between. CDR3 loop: CASSQATGFGTGELFF. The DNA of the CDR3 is TGCGCCAGCAGCCAAGCTACGGGTTTTGGCACCGGGGAGCTGTTTTTT.

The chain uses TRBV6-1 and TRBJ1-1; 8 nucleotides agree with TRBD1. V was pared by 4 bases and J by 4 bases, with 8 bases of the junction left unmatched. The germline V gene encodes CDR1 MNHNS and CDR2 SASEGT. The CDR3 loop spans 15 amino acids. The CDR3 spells CASSGRQGPGTEAFF. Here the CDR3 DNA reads TGTGCCAGCAGTGGGAGACAGGGGCCGGGCACTGAAGCTTTCTTT.

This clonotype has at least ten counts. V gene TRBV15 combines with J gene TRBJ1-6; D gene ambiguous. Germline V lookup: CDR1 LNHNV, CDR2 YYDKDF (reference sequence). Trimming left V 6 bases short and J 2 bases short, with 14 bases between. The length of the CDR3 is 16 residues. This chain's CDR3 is CATRKATGAYNSPLHF. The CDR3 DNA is TGTGCCACCAGGAAAGCGACGGGAGCCTATAATTCACCCCTCCACTTT.

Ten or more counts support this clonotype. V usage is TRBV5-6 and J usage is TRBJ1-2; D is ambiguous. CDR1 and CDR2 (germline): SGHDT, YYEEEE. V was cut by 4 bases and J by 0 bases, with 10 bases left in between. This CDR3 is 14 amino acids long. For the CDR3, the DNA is TGTGCCAGCAGCCCACGGACGGCTAACTATGGCTACACCTTC. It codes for CASSPRTANYGYTF.

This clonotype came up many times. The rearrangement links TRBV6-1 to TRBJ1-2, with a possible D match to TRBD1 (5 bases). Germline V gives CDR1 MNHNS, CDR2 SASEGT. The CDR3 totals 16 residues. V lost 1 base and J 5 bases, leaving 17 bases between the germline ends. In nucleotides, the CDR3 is TGTGCCAGCAGTGAAGTGGGTGTGGGGGTCCTATATGGCTACACCTTC. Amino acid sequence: CASSEVGVGVLYGYTF.

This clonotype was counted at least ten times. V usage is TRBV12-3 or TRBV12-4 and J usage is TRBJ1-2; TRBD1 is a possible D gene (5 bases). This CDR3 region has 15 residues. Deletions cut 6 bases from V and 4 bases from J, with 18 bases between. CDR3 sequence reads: CASSLDRRLLYGYTF. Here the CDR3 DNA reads TGTGCCAGCAGCCTAGACAGACGCCTCCTCTATGGCTACACCTTC.

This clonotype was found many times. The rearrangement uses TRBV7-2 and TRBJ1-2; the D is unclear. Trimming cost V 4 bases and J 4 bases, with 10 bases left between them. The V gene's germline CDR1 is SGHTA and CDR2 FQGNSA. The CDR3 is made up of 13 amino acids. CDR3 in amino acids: CASSSLNFYGYTF. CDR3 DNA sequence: TGTGCCAGCAGCTCCCTAAACTTCTATGGCTACACCTTC.

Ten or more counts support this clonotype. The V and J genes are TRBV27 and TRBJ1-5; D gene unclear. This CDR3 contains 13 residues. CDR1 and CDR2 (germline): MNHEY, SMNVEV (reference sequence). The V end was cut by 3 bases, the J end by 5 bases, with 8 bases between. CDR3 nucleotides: TGTGCCAGCAGTTTGGCGGGCCATCAGCCCCAGCATTTT. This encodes CASSLAGHQPQHF.

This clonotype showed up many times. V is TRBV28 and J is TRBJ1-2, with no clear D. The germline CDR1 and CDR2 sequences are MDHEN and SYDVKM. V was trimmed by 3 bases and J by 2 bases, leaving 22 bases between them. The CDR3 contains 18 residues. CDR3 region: CASSFGGRGPQSNYGYTF. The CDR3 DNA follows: TGTGCCAGCAGTTTCGGAGGGCGCGGCCCTCAGAGCAACTATGGCTACACCTTC.

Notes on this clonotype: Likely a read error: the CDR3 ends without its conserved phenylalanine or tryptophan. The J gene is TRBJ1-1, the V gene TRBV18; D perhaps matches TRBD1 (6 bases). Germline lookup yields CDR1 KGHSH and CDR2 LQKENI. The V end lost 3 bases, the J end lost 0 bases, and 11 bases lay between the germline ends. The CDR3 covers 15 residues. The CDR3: CASSPQTGMNTEAFS. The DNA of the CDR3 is TGTGCCAGCTCACCCCAGACAGGCATGAACACTGAAGCTTTCTCT.

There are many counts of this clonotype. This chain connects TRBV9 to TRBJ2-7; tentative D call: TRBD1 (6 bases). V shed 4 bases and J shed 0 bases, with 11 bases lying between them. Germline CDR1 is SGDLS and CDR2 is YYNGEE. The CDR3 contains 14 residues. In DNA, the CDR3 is TGTGCCAGCAGCCTACAGGGAGACTCCTACGAGCAGTACTTC. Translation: CASSLQGDSYEQYF. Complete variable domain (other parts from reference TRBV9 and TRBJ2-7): DSGVTQTPKHLITATGQRVTLRCSPRSGDLSVYWYQQSLDQGLQFLIQYYNGEERAKGNILERFSAQQFPDLHSELNLSSLELGDSALYFCASSLQGDSYEQYFGPGTRLTVT.

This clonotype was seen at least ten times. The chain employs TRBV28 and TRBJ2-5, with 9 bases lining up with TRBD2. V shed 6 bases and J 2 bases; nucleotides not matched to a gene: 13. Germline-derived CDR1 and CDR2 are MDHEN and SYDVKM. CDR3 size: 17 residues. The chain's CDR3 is CASSSQAIAGEQETQYF. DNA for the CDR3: TGTGCCAGCAGCTCTCAAGCTATAGCGGGGGAACAAGAGACCCAGTACTTC.

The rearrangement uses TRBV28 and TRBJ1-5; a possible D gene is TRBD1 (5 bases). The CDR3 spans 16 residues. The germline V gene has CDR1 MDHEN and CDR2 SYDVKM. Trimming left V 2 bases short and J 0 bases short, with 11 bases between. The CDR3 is CASSLEAGHSNQPQHF. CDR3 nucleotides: TGTGCCAGCAGTTTAGAGGCAGGGCATAGCAATCAGCCCCAGCATTTT.

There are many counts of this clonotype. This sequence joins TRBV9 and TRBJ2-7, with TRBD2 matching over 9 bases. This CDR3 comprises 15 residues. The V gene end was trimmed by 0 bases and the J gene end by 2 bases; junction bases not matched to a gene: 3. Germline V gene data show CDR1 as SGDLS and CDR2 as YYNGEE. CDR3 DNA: TGTGCCAGCAGCGTAGGGAGCGGGAGGACCTACGAGCAGTACTTC. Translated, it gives CASSVGSGRTYEQYF.

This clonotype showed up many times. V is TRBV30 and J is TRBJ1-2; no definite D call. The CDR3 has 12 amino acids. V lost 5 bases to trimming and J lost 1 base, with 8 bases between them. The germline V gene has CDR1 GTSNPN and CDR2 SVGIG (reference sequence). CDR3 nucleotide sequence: TGTGCCTGGGGGAGGATTAACTATGGCTACACCTTC. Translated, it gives CAWGRINYGYTF.

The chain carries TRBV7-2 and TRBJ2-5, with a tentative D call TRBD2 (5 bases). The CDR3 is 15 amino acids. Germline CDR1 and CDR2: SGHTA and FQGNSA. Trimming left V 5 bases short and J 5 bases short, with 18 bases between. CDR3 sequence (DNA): TGTGCCAGCAGCCAAAACACGGGGTCTGGGGAGACCCAGTACTTC. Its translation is CASSQNTGSGETQYF.

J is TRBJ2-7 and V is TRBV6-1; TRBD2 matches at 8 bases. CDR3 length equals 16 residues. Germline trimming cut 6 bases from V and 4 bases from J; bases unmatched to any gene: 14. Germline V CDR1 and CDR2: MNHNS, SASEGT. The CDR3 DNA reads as TGTGCCAGCAGCCACCAACTAGCGGAGATTAGGTACGAGCAGTACTTC. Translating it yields CASSHQLAEIRYEQYF.

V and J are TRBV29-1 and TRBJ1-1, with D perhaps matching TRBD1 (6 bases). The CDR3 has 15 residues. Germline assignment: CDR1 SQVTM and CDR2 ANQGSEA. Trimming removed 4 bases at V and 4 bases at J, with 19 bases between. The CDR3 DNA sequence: TGCAGCGTTGTTTTACGGGGGCTTGATGGCACTGAAGCTTTCTTT. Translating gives CSVVLRGLDGTEAFF.

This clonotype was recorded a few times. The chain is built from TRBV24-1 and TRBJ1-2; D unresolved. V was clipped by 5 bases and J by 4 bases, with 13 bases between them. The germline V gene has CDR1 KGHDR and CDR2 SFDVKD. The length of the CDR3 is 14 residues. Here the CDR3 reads CATSGPTSSYGYTF. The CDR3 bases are TGTGCCACCAGTGGCCCGACCTCCTCCTATGGCTACACCTTC.

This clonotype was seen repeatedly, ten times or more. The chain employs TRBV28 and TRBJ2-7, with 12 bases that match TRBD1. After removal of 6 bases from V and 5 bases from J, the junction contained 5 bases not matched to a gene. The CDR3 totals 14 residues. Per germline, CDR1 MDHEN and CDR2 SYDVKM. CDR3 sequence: CASRLGTGGDEQYF. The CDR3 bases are TGTGCCAGCAGGCTGGGGACAGGGGGCGACGAGCAGTACTTC.

The CDR3 nucleotides read TGCAGCGTCCCGTTGGAGGGGGGGCGCGCGGGGGAGCAGTACTTC. It yields the protein CSVPLEGGRAGEQYF. This sequence joins TRBV29-1 and TRBJ2-7; D is possibly TRBD2 (7 bases). V shed 6 bases and J shed 7 bases, with 25 bases lying between them. CDR1 is SQVTM and CDR2 is ANQGSEA in the germline V gene. This CDR3 is 15 amino acids long.

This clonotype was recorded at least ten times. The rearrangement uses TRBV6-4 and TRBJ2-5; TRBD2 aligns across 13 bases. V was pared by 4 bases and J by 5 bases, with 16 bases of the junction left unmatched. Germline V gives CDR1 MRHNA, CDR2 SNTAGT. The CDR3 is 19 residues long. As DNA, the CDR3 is TGTGCCAGCAGTGCACAACTAGCGGGGGGGGCAAAAATGGTGGAGACCCAGTACTTC. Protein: CASSAQLAGGAKMVETQYF.

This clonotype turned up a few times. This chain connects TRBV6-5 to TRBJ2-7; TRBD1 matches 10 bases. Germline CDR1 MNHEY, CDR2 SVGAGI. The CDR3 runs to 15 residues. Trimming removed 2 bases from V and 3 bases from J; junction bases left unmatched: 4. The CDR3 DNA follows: TGTGCCAGCAGTTACCCCGGACAGGGGGTCTACGAGCAGTACTTC. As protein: CASSYPGQGVYEQYF.

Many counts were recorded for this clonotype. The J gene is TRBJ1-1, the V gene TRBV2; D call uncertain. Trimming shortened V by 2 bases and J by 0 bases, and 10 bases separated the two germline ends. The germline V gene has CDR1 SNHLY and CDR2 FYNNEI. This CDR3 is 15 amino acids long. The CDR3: CASSESPLMNTEAFF. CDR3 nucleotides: TGTGCCAGCAGTGAATCTCCGTTGATGAACACTGAAGCTTTCTTT.

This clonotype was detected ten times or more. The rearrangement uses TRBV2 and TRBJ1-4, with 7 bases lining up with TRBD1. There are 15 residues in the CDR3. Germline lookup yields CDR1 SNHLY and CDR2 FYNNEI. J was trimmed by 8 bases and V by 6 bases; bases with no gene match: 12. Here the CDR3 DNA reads TGTGCCAGCAGCCGAGACAGGGTGCGAGGAGAAAAACTGTTTTTT. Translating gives CASSRDRVRGEKLFF.